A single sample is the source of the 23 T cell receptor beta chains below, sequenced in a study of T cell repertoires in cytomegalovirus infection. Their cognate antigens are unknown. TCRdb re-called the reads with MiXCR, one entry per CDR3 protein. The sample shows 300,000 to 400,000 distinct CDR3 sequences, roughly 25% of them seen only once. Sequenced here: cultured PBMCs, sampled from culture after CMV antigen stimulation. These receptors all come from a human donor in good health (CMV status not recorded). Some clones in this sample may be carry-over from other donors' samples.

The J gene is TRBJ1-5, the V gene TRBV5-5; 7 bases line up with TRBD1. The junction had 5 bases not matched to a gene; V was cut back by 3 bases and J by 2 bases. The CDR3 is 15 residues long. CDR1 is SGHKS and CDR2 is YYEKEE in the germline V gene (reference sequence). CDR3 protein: CASSSAGQGNQPQHF. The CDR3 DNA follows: TGTGCCAGCAGCTCGGCTGGACAGGGCAATCAGCCCCAGCATTTT.

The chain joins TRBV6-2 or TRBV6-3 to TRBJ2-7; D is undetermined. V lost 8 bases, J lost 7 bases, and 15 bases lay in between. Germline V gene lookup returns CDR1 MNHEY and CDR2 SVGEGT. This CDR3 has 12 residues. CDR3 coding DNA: TGTGCCAGCGGCCATAACTCGTGGGAGCAGTACGTC. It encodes CASGHNSWEQYV.

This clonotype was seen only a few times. Written as DNA, the CDR3 is TGTGCCAGCACCCTGACAGGGGACGCTTTCTTT. This codes for CASTLTGDAFF. The rearrangement links TRBV12-3 or TRBV12-4 to TRBJ1-1; 8 nucleotides agree with TRBD1. The CDR3 has 11 residues. Unmatched junction bases numbered 6, after V lost 7 bases and J lost 11 bases.

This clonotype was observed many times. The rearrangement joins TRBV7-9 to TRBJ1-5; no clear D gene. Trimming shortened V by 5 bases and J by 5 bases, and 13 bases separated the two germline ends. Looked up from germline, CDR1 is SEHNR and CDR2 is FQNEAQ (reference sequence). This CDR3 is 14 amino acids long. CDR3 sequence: CASSQDYIDQPQHF. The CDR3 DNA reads TGTGCCAGCAGCCAGGACTATATAGATCAGCCCCAGCATTTT.

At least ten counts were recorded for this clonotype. CDR3 in DNA: TGTGCCAGCACCCGGGGCACAGATACGCAGTATTTT. As protein: CASTRGTDTQYF. This chain connects TRBV7-9 to TRBJ2-3, with no clear D. Between the trimmed V and J ends, which lost 7 bases and 1 base, there was a span of 6 bases. This CDR3 contains 12 residues. Germline V lookup: CDR1 SEHNR, CDR2 FQNEAQ (reference sequence).

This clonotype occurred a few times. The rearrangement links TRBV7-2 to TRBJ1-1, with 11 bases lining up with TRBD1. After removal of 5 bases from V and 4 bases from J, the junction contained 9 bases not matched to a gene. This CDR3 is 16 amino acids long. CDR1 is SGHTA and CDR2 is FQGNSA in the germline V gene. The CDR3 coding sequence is TGTGCCAGCAGCAAGGGGACAGGGGGTTGGGTCACTGAAGCTTTCTTT. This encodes CASSKGTGGWVTEAFF.

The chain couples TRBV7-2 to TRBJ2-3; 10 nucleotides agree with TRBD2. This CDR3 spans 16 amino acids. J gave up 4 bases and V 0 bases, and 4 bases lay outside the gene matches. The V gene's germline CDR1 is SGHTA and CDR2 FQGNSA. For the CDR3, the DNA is TGTGCCAGCAGCTTAGCGCGGCTAGCGGGAGCAGATACGCAGTATTTT. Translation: CASSLARLAGADTQYF.

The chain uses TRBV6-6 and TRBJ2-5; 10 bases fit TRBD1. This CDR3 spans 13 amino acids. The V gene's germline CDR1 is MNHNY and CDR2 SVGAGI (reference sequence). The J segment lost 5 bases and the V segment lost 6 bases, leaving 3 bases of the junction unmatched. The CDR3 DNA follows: TGTGCCAGCAGGCGACAGGGGGCCGAGACCCAGTACTTC. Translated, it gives CASRRQGAETQYF.

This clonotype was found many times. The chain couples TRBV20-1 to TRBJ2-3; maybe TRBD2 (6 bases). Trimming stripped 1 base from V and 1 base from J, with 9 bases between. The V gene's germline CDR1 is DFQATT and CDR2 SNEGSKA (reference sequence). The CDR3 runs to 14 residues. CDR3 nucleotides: TGCAGTGCTAGAGTAGGCGGGGGCACAGATACGCAGTATTTT. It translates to CSARVGGGTDTQYF.

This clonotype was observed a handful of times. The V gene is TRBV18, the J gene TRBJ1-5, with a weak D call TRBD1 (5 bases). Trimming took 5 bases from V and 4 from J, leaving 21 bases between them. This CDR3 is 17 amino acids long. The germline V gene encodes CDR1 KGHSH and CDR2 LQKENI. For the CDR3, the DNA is TGTGCCAGCTCATCCCCGGGCGGGGGAGTGGAGAATCAGCCCCAGCATTTT. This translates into CASSSPGGGVENQPQHF.

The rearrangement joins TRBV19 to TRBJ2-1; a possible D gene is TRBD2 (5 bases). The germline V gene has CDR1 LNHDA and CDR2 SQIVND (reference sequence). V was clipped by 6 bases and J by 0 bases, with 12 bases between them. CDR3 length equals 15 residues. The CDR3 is CASRTADNSYNEQFF. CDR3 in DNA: TGTGCCAGTAGAACAGCGGATAACTCCTACAATGAGCAGTTCTTC. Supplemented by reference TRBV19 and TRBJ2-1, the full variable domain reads DGGITQSPKYLFRKEGQNVTLSCEQNLNHDAMYWYRQDPGQGLRLIYYSQIVNDFQKGDIAEGYSVSREKKESFPLTVTSAQKNPTAFYLCASRTADNSYNEQFFGPGTRLTVL.

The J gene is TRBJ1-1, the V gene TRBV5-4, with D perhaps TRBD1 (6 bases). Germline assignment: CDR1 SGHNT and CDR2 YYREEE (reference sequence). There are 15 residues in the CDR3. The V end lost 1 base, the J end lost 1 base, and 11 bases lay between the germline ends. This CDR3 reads CASSLQHRENTEAFF. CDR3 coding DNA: TGTGCCAGCAGCTTGCAGCACAGGGAGAACACTGAAGCTTTCTTT. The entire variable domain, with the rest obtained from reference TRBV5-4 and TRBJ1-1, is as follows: ETGVTQSPTHLIKTRGQQVTLRCSSQSGHNTVSWYQQALGQGPQFIFQYYREEENGRGNFPPRFSGLQFPNYSSELNVNALELDDSALYLCASSLQHRENTEAFFGQGTRLTVV.

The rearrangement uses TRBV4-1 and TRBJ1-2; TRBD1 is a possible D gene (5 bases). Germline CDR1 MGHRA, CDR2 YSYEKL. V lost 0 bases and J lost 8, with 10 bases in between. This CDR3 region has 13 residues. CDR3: CASSQDLGTGYTF. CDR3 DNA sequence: TGCGCCAGCAGCCAAGATCTAGGGACCGGCTACACCTTC.

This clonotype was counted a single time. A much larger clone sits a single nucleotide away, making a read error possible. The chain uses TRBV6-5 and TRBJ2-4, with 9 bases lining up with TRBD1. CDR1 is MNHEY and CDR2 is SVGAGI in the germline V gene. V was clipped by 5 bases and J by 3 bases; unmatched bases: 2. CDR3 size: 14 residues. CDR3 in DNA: TGTGCCAGCAGTAGACAGGGGGTCAAAAACATTCAGTACTTC. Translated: CASSRQGVKNIQYF.

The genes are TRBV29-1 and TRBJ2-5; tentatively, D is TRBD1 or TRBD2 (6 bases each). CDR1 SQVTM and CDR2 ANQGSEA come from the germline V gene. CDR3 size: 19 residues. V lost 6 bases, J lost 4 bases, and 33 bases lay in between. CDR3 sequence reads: CSVDLTGSKTGVTGETQYF. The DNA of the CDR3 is TGCAGCGTAGATTTAACAGGGTCGAAAACGGGAGTGACGGGAGAGACCCAGTACTTC.

The chain's CDR3 is CATIEPGGAEQYF. The CDR3 nucleotides are TGTGCCACGATCGAGCCCGGCGGGGCCGAGCAGTACTTC. This sequence joins TRBV10-3 and TRBJ2-7, with a tentative D call TRBD2 (6 bases). The germline V and J ends were trimmed by 10 bases and 6 bases, with 19 bases remaining between them. Looked up from germline, CDR1 is ENHRY and CDR2 is SYGVKD. The CDR3 has 13 residues.

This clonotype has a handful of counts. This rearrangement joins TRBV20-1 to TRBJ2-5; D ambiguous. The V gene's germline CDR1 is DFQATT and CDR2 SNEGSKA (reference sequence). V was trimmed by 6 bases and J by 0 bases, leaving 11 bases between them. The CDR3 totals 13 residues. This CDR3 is CSATTRYQETQYF. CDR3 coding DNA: TGCAGTGCGACCACAAGGTACCAAGAGACCCAGTACTTC.

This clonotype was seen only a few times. In nucleotides, the CDR3 is TGCAGTGCTCCTACTGGTCGGTGGGATCAGCCCCAGCATTTT. Translating it yields CSAPTGRWDQPQHF. This rearrangement joins TRBV20-1 to TRBJ1-5; D gene uncertain. The V gene's germline CDR1 is DFQATT and CDR2 SNEGSKA (reference sequence). CDR3 length equals 14 residues. Trimming left V 5 bases short and J 5 bases short, with 16 bases between.

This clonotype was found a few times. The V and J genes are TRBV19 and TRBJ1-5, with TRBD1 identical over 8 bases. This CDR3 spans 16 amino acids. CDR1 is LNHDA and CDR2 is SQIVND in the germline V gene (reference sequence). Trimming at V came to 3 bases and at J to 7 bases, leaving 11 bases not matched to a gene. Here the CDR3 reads CASSITTGGEGQPQHF. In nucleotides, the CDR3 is TGTGCCAGTAGTATCACAACAGGGGGAGAGGGACAGCCCCAGCATTTT.

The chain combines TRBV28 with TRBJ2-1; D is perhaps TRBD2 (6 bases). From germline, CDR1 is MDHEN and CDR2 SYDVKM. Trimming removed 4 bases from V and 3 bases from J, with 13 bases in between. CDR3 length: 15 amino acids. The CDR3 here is CASSSTRNLYNEQFF. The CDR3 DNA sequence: TGTGCCAGCAGTTCGACTAGAAACCTCTACAATGAGCAGTTCTTC.

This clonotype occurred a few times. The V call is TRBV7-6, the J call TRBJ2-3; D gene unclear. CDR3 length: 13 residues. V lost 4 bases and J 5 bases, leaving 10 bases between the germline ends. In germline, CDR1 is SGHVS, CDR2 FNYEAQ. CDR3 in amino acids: CASSSARGDTQYF. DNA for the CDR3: TGTGCCAGCAGCTCAGCGCGAGGAGATACGCAGTATTTT. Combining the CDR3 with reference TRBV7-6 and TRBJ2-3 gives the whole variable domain GAGVSQSPRYKVTKRGQDVALRCDPISGHVSLYWYRQALGQGPEFLTYFNYEAQQDKSGLPNDRFSAERPEGSISTLTIQRTEQRDSAMYRCASSSARGDTQYFGPGTRLTVL.

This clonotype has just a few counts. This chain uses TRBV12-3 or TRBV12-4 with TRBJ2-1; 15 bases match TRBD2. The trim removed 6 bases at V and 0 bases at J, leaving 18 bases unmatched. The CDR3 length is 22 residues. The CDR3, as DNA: TGTGCCAGCAGCCAAAAACCTCCAGGACTAGCGGGAGGGCCAAGCTCCTACAATGAGCAGTTCTTC. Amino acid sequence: CASSQKPPGLAGGPSSYNEQFF.

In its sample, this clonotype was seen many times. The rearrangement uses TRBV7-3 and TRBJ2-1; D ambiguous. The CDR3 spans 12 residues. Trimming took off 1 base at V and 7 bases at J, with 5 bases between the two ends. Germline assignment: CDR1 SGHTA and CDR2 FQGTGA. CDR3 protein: CASSLIGNEQFF. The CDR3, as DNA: TGTGCCAGCAGCTTAATAGGTAATGAGCAGTTCTTC.